These T cell receptor beta chains were read from a single sample in a study of CD8 T cells in ankylosing spondylitis. TCRdb re-called the 5' RACE reads through MiXCR, storing one row per CDR3 protein. The sample yields about 240,000 distinct CDR3 sequences, more than 20% seen once. Sequencing used blood, either unsorted or a sorted T cell fraction (not recorded which). Every receptor here comes from a male donor with ankylosing spondylitis or in good health (not recorded which). Each CDR3 is given with its conserved first and last residue. A D gene is named only where the DNA matches it firmly. Clone size is shown for a subset of rows, as once, few, many or a class of expanded clone.

clone_size	j_call	v_call	d_call	cdr3_nt	cdr3_aa
.	TRBJ2-5	TRBV20-1	.	TGCAGTGCTGGGGACGCCCGCGGGGAGACCCAGTACTTC	CSAGDARGETQYF
.	TRBJ2-1	TRBV2	TRBD1	TGTGCCAGCAGTCCTGGAGGACAGGTGGGTGAGCAGTTCTTC	CASSPGGQVGEQFF
.	TRBJ2-1	TRBV12-3/TRBV12-4	TRBD1	TGTGCCAGCACCCGCCGGACAGGGGGCCCAAATGAGCAGTTCTTC	CASTRRTGGPNEQFF
many	TRBJ2-1	TRBV3-1	.	TGTGCCAGCAGCCAGGGGGTCCAAGTTAATGAGCAGTTCTTC	CASSQGVQVNEQFF
many	TRBJ1-2	TRBV5-1	.	TGCGCCAGCAGCTTGAGCGCAGGGCTCAACTATGGCTACACCTTC	CASSLSAGLNYGYTF
.	TRBJ2-5	TRBV29-1	TRBD2	TGCAGCGTTGAACCGGCTAGCGGGGCCCAAGAGACCCAGTACTTC	CSVEPASGAQETQYF
.	TRBJ2-3	TRBV7-8	TRBD1	TGTGCCAGCACCGCGTTGCAGGGGGCGGACAGCGATACGCAGTATTTT	CASTALQGADSDTQYF
many	TRBJ2-3	TRBV7-3	TRBD2	TGTGCCAGCAGCTTAACCCCCGGACTAGCCCCAGATACGCAGTATTTT	CASSLTPGLAPDTQYF
many	TRBJ2-2	TRBV12-3/TRBV12-4	.	TGTGCCAGCAGTCTTACGAACACCGGGGAGCTGTTTTTT	CASSLTNTGELFF
few	TRBJ2-1	TRBV6-5	.	TGTGCCAGCAGTTATTCCCGTACTACTGAGCAGTTCTTC	CASSYSRTTEQFF
.	TRBJ2-2	TRBV28	TRBD1	TGTGCCAGCAGTCCCCCGTCGACAGGGCTCACCGTGGAGCTGTTTTTT	CASSPPSTGLTVELFF
many	TRBJ2-3	TRBV7-2	.	TGTGCCAGAGCCGGGGAGGGGGGATACTATACGCAGTATTTT	CARAGEGGYYTQYF
many	TRBJ1-6	TRBV10-3	.	TGTGCCATCAGTGAGTCGATCCAATATAATTCACCCCTCCACTTT	CAISESIQYNSPLHF
many	TRBJ2-7	TRBV5-1	TRBD1	TGCGCCAGCAGCTTGGTCCCAGGACAGGATGGGGAGCAGTACTTC	CASSLVPGQDGEQYF
many	TRBJ2-1	TRBV5-1	.	TGCGCCAGCAGCCCGCTAGCGATCTTTCACAATGAGCAGTTCTTC	CASSPLAIFHNEQFF
once	TRBJ2-1	TRBV28	.	TGTGCCAGCGGACTTGGGGGCGCCAATACCTACAATGAGCAGTTCTTC	CASGLGGANTYNEQFF
.	TRBJ2-1	TRBV2	.	TGTGCCAGCAGTCCGGACAGCCCATCCTACAATGAGCAGTTCTTC	CASSPDSPSYNEQFF
few	TRBJ1-1	TRBV6-1	.	TGTGCCAGCACCCAGGGGCGAGGGAACACTGAAGCTTTCTTT	CASTQGRGNTEAFF
.	TRBJ1-1	TRBV29-1	.	TGCAGCGTAGCCGTTCAGCACACTGAAGCTTTCTTT	CSVAVQHTEAFF
few	TRBJ2-3	TRBV7-8	TRBD1	TGTGCCAGCAGCGACAGGGGGCGAAGCACAGATACGCAGTATTTT	CASSDRGRSTDTQYF
many	TRBJ1-1	TRBV6-1	TRBD1	TGTGCCAGCAGTGTTCCAGGGGGCTTTACTGAAGCTTTCTTT	CASSVPGGFTEAFF
few	TRBJ1-1	TRBV3-1	.	TGTGCCAGCAGCCAAAGCGGGAAGACTGAAGCTTTCTTT	CASSQSGKTEAFF
few	TRBJ2-3	TRBV12-3/TRBV12-4	.	TGTGCCAGCAGTAGTTCCAGTAGGGATCAGGGACATAATACCCATCATACGCAGTATTTT	CASSSSSRDQGHNTHHTQYF
many	TRBJ1-2	TRBV20-1	.	TGCAGTGAAGGGACGGACTATGGCTACACCTTC	CSEGTDYGYTF
.	TRBJ2-3	TRBV12-5	.	TGTGCTAGTGGTCCCCAGGGCCCAGATACGCAGTATTTT	CASGPQGPDTQYF
few	TRBJ1-5	TRBV20-1	.	TGCAGTGCCCAGCGGGGGACTCAGCCCCAGCATTTT	CSAQRGTQPQHF
many	TRBJ2-2	TRBV5-6	.	TGTGCCAGCACCTACATACCGAACACCGGGGAGCTGTTTTTT	CASTYIPNTGELFF
many	TRBJ1-2	TRBV7-9	TRBD1	TGTGCCAGCAGTCAAGAGGACAGGGGCCATGGCTACACCTTC	CASSQEDRGHGYTF
few	TRBJ1-3	TRBV6-1	TRBD1	TGTGCCAGCAGCCGCGACAGGGGCTCTGGAAACACCATATATTTT	CASSRDRGSGNTIYF
few	TRBJ2-1	TRBV20-1	.	TGCAGTGCTCACCCAGGGGACGAGCAGTTCTTC	CSAHPGDEQFF
few	TRBJ2-7	TRBV12-3/TRBV12-4	.	TGTGCCAGCAGTTTAGGGGCGGTGTACTTC	CASSLGAVYF
.	TRBJ2-4	TRBV7-9	.	TGTGCCAGCAGCTTCCCGTCCCAGACGTACTTC	CASSFPSQTYF
.	TRBJ1-1	TRBV27	TRBD1	TGTGCCAGCAAGGGGGACAGGGGGGACACTGAAGCTTTCTTT	CASKGDRGDTEAFF
.	TRBJ2-5	TRBV28	TRBD2	TGTGCCACTAGCCGTCGGGAGGGTCAAGAGACCCAGTACTTC	CATSRREGQETQYF
few	TRBJ1-6	TRBV6-1	TRBD1	TGTGCCAGCAGACCTTCCGGGACAGGGGGTAATTCACCCCTCCACTTT	CASRPSGTGGNSPLHF
.	TRBJ2-2	TRBV5-1	.	TGCGCCAGCAGCTTGGGAGGGACATCGAACACCGGGGAGCTGTTTTTT	CASSLGGTSNTGELFF
many	TRBJ2-1	TRBV29-1	TRBD2	TGCAGCGTGACTAGCGGGGGTTACAATGAGCAGTTCTTC	CSVTSGGYNEQFF